This T cell receptor beta chain was identified in a study of T cells in narcolepsy. Across the whole study: Patients with NT1 or NT2 and healthy control donors were enrolled. Study results and limitations: Autoreactive clone sequences were missing from some blood memory CD4+ repertoires. Comparing one patient's CSF and blood CD4+ clonotypes highlighted HCRT- and TRIB2-specific autoreactive clonotypes. Autoreactive clonotypes reportedly recurred in blood of same and different patients, not controls.

Sequencing was performed with immunoSEQ multiplex PCR; in TCRdb, only in-frame clones are kept and a portion is missing. The sample gives around 28,000 clones, around four fifths of which show up once; less than 1% is in the top ten. As concerns this clone: Its antigen is not known.

Germline V lookup: CDR1 LNHDA, CDR2 SQIVND (reference sequence). The V gene lost 8 bases and the J gene lost 2 bases, with 16 bases spanning the gap. The CDR3 runs to 15 residues. This rearrangement joins TRBV19 to TRBJ1-5; D unresolved. The source material was CD45RA- memory CD4+ T cells from PBMCs. The sequence was collected from a human donor with narcolepsy. In DNA form, the CDR3 reads TGTGCCAGTGGTGATTCGGGCCAAGGCAATCAGCCCCAGCATTTT. Amino acid sequence: CASGDSGQGNQPQHF.